This T cell receptor (beta chain) was retrieved from a study of human T cells and chemical hapten exposure listed by TCRdb under 2021. With regard to the full study: For sensitization, 2% DPC in acetone was applied to a roughly 2 cm by roughly 2 cm area of upper inner arm skin. Patients additionally received weekly therapeutic DPC doses to the scalp throughout the roughly 24-week study period. Patch tests used Finn chambers with 0.01% DPC on the upper back, scored after 6 days by International Contact Dermatitis Research Group standards. Alopecia areata with under or over 50% scalp involvement, alopecia totalis and alopecia universalis were represented in the patient cohort, which was mostly female. Libraries were pooled for sequencing, and variation in per-sample TCR yields was attributed mainly to small differences in library volumes within the pool. In alopecia patients, the study followed how the peripheral blood TCR repertoire changed in vivo over primary and secondary sensitization to diphenylcyclopropenone (DPC), a hapten. Blood was sampled from patients pre-sensitization (week 0) and at 2, 6 and about 24 weeks after DPC sensitization. Approximately 30 alopecia patients provided blood for TCR sequencing at one to four time points (pre-sensitization, 2, 6 and 24 weeks). The research as a whole found: Because all patients had alopecia, a presumed autoimmune disease, the immune response of the patients might differ from that of healthy individuals. The number of TCRs above 1 in 1000 frequency did not change with DPC sensitization; there was no evidence of global repertoire structure alterations. Compared with pre-sensitization or healthy control sets, expanded TCRs formed significantly more large CDR3 similarity clusters, which is consistent with antigen-driven responses. Repeated subsampling changed both the strength of the expansion versus patch-test correlation and the threshold at which that correlation became significant. Patch test score was positively correlated with the number of PT1 expanded TCRs, with significance at thresholds 8, 16 and 32 but not at 4.

This clonotype was counted ten times or more. This clone's antigen is unknown. Per-nucleotide qualities are absent, and no much larger clonotype sits a single base away. The CDR3 covers 17 residues, taking in both the cysteine and the phenylalanine. Of all the DNA, just the CDR3 is kept, 51 bases in frame from base 1. CDR1 SGHRS and CDR2 YFSETQ were looked up in the germline V gene. The V end gives up 4 bases and the J end 3 bases, leaving 12 bases in the junction not matched to a gene. The library came from RACE. TCRdb records NextSeq 500 as the sequencer. During library preparation, unique molecular identifiers were attached to individual cDNA molecules so that TCRs could be counted in a quantitative, reproducible way. For every blood RNA sample, sequencing covered both the TCR alpha and TCR beta chains. As for how the authors treated the data: The median number of TCRs per sample was over 85,000, ranging from about 20,000 to 690,600. V, J and CDR3 annotation of the TCR reads was carried out using the Decombinator software suite. For PS versus PT1 abundance plots, all samples were subsampled to the same number of TCRs (28,000). TCRs were defined as expanded if absent before sensitization and observed at least eight times at the 2-week time point. In-frame beta chains were kept once TCRdb had trimmed the public reads at Q25 with fastp and called clones with MiXCR. Entries are consolidated by CDR3 protein sequence, retaining the most common genes and DNA. These V and J calls rely on TCRdb rather than the paper's analysis. This sample comprises under 450,000 distinct CDR3 sequences, about 4.8% of them detected only once. 2% to 2.5% of the sample rests with the top ten.

Interpreted using the paper, the time point label stands for: patch test 1, 2 weeks after DPC sensitization. This sample's treatment or condition label indicates: therapeutic diphenylcyclopropenone sensitization with weekly scalp DPC. At each patch-test visit, blood was drawn before the patch test was applied. To be eligible, patients had to be aged 18 to 70, diagnosed with alopecia and judged suitable for DPC therapy, while pregnant patients were excluded. Total RNA was extracted from unfractionated whole blood that had been collected in Tempus Blood RNA tubes. The specimen comprised whole blood, sampled in connection with sensitization to the hapten diphenylcyclopropenone (DPC). The sequence was obtained from a woman aged 50 to 60 with alopecia areata. Some clones in this sample may be carry-over from other donors' samples. In this chain, TRBV5-1 is recombined with TRBJ2-3; TRBD1 aligns with 9 central bases. Here the CDR3 is given as CASSRRQGEGWTDTQYF. The DNA is as follows: TGCGCCAGCAGCCGTCGACAGGGGGAGGGCTGGACAGATACGCAGTATTTT.